Listed below are T cell receptor beta chains from one sample, sequenced in a study of blood T cells in healthy people across ages. TCRdb re-derived calls from the 5' RACE reads in MiXCR, one entry per CDR3 protein. This table has fewer than 900,000 distinct CDR3 sequences, roughly two fifths appearing once. Sequenced sample: blood. Every receptor here comes from a woman aged 55-70 years in good health. The conserved cysteine and the conserved F or W are not part of the CDR3 here.

V,J,CDR3
TRBV29-1,TRBJ2-3,SDGQGASPRDTQY
TRBV7-9,TRBJ1-5,ASSPGGQGAQPQH
TRBV12-3/TRBV12-4,TRBJ2-7,ASSVDRGYEQY
TRBV6-6,TRBJ1-1,ASIAKPAAMNTEAF
TRBV18,TRBJ2-5,ASSPFKSGTGKQEAQY
TRBV12-3/TRBV12-4,TRBJ2-2,ASPKLSGNTGELF
TRBV5-1,TRBJ2-5,ASSADLETQY
TRBV5-1,TRBJ2-5,ASSLNAGNQETQY
TRBV3-1,-,ASSQESGQGIYEQY
TRBV9,TRBJ2-5,ASSVVPRGEQY
TRBV2,TRBJ1-1,ASSDQGARNTEAF
TRBV9,TRBJ2-1,ASSVAGDRTGEQF
TRBV11-1,-,ASSLEGSGRIYNEQY
TRBV6-6,TRBJ2-1,ASSPGTSGSLNEQF
TRBV30,TRBJ1-5,AWSVGGGQPQH
TRBV3-1,TRBJ2-1,ASSQAAGGHYNEQF